The 3 T cell receptor beta chains below come from one sample, sequenced in a study of vaccination effects on CD4 cells after COVID-19. The table came from immunoSEQ multiplex PCR; TCRdb's copy has only in-frame clones and leaves some out. The sample shows approximately 28,000 clones, 60% to 80% of them seen only once. The ViraFEST assay expanded antigen-specific CD4+ T cells with viral peptide pools before sequencing. Investigators separated out CD4+ T cells once approximately 10 days of culture had passed. Participants received two doses of either the BNT162b2 or mRNA-1273 vaccine. Their antigens remain unidentified. This specimen was CD4+ T cells from PBMCs cultured with HCoV-229E spike peptides, taken after COVID-19 vaccination. Receptors originate from a human donor who received a COVID-19 vaccine.

The chain links TRBV10-3 to TRBJ2-2; maybe TRBD1 (6 bases). Germline CDR1 is ENHRY and CDR2 is SYGVKD. V lost 5 bases and J 4 bases, leaving 11 bases between the germline ends. This CDR3 contains 14 residues. CDR3: CAISPGQSTGELFF. The CDR3 bases are TGTGCCATCAGTCCGGGACAAAGCACCGGGGAGCTGTTTTTT.

This chain uses TRBV28 with TRBJ1-2, with no clear D. Germline V lookup: CDR1 MDHEN, CDR2 SYDVKM. V was cut by 2 bases and J by 0 bases, with 10 bases left in between. The CDR3 is 15 residues long. CDR3 DNA sequence: TGTGCCAGCAGTTTAAATTGGGTCACTAACTATGGCTACACCTTC. Protein: CASSLNWVTNYGYTF.

The chain uses TRBV21-1 and TRBJ2-3; whether TRBD2, the table's D call, matches the DNA was not checked. TRBV21-1 is noted as a pseudogene. This CDR3 is 19 amino acids long. Here the CDR3 DNA reads TGTGCCAGCAGCAAAGCCTCTGTAGCGGGAGCTGTTTGGACAGATACGCAGTATTTT. Translated: CASSKASVAGAVWTDTQYF.